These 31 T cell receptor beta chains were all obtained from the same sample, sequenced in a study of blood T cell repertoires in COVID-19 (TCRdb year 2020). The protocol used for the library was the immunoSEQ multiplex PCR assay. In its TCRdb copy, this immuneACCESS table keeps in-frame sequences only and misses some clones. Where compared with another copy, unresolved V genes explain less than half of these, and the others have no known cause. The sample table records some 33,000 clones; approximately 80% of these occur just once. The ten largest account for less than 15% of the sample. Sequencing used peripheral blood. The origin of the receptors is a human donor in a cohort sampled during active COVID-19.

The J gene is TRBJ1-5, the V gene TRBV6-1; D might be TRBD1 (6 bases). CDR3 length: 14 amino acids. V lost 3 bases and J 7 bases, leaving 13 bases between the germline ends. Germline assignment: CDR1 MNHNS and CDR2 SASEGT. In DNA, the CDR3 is TGTGCCAGCAGTGACCCAGGGGATAGGCAGCCCCAGCATTTT. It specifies CASSDPGDRQPQHF.

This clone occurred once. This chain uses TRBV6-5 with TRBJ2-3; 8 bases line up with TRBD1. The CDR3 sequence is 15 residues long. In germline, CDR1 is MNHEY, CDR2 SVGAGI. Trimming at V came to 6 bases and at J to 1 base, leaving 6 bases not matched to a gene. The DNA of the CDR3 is TGTGCCAGCAGCCGACAGGGGACCCGCACAGATACGCAGTATTTT. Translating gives CASSRQGTRTDTQYF.

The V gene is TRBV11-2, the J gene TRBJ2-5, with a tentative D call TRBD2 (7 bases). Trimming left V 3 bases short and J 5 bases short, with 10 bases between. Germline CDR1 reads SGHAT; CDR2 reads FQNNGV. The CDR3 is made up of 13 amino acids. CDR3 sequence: CASSFGGPETQYF. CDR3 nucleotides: TGTGCCAGCAGCTTCGGGGGGCCTGAGACCCAGTACTTC.

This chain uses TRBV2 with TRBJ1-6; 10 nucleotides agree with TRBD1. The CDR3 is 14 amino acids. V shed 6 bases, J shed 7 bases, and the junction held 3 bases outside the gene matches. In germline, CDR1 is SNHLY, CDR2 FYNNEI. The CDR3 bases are TGTGCCAGCAGGGGACAGGGGATGAATTCACCCCTCCACTTT. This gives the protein CASRGQGMNSPLHF.

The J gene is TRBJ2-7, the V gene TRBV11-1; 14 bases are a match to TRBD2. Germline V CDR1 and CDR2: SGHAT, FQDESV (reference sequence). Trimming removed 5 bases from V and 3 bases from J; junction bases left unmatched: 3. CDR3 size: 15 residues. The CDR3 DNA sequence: TGTGCCAGCAGCCCTGGGACTAGCGGGAGCTACGAGCAGTACTTC. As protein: CASSPGTSGSYEQYF.

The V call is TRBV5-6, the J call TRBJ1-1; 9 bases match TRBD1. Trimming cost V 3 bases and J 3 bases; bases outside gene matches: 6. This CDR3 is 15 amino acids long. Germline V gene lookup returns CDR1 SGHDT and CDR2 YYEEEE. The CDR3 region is CASSYGTGRYTEAFF. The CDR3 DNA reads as TGTGCCAGCAGCTACGGGACAGGGAGATACACTGAAGCTTTCTTT.

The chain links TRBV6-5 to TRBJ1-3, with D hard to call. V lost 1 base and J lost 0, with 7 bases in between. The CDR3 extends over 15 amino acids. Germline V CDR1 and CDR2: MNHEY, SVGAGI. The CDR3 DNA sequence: TGTGCCAGCAGTTACTTGCGGGACTCTGGAAACACCATATATTTT. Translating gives CASSYLRDSGNTIYF.

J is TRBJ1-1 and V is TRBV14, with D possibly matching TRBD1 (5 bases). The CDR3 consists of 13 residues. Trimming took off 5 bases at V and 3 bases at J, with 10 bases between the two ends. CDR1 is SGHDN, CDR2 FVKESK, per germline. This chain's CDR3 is CASSARQYTEAFF. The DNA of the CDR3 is TGTGCCAGCAGCGCCCGACAGTACACTGAAGCTTTCTTT. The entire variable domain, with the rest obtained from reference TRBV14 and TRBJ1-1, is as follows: EAGVTQFPSHSVIEKGQTVTLRCDPISGHDNLYWYRRVMGKEIKFLLHFVKESKQDESGMPNNRFLAERTGGTYSTLKVQPAELEDSGVYFCASSARQYTEAFFGQGTRLTVV.

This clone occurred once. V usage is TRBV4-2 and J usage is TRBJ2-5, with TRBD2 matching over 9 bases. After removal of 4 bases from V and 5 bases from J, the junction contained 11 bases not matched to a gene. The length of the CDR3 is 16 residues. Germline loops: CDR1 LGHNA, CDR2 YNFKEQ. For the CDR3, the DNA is TGTGCCAGCAGCCCCAAGGGACTAGCCGGGGGGGAGACCCAGTACTTC. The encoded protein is CASSPKGLAGGETQYF.

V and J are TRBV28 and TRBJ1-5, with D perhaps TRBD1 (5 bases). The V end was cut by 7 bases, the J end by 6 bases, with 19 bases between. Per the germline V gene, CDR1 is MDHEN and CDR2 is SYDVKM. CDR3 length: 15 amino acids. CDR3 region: CASTLPGREGQPQHF. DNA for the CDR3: TGTGCCAGCACCCTGCCCGGCAGGGAAGGTCAGCCCCAGCATTTT.

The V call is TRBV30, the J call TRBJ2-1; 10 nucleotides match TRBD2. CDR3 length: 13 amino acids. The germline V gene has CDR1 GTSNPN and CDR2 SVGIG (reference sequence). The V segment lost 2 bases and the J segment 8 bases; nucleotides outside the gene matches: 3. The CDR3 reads CAWSSGLADEQFF. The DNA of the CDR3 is TGTGCCTGGAGTTCTGGACTAGCGGATGAGCAGTTCTTC.

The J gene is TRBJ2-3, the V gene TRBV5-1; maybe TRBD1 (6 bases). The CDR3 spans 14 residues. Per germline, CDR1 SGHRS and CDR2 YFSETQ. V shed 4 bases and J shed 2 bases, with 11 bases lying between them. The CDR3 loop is CASSVRDNTDTQYF. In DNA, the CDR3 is TGCGCCAGCAGCGTCCGGGACAACACAGATACGCAGTATTTT.

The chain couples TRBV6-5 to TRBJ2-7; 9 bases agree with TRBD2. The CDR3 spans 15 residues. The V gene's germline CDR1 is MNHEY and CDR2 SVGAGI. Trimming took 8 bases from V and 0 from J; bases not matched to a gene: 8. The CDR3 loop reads CASEEGSGGSYEQYF. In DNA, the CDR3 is TGTGCCAGCGAGGAGGGTAGCGGGGGCTCCTACGAGCAGTACTTC.

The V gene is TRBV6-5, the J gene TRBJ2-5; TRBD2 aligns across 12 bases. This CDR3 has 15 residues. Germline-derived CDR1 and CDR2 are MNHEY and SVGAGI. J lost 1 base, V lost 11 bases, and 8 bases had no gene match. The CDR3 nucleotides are TGTGCCCGGTACTTGGGACTAGCGGGCCAAGAGACCCAGTACTTC. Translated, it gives CARYLGLAGQETQYF.

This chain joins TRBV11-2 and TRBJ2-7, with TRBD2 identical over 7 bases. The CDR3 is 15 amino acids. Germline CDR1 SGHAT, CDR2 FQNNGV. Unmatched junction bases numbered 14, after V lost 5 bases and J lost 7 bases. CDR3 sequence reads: CASSPRLAASGEQYF. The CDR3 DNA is TGTGCCAGCAGCCCCCGGCTAGCGGCGTCAGGAGAGCAGTACTTC.

The DNA for the CDR3 is TGTGCCAGCAGCGCGGACCTAGGGAGAAGCGGGCACAATGAGCAGTTCTTC. This codes for CASSADLGRSGHNEQFF. The gene calls are TRBV7-6 and TRBJ2-1, with a possible D match to TRBD2 (6 bases). The CDR3 covers 17 residues. The V end was cut by 5 bases, the J end by 5 bases, with 22 bases between. Germline lookup yields CDR1 SGHVS and CDR2 FNYEAQ.

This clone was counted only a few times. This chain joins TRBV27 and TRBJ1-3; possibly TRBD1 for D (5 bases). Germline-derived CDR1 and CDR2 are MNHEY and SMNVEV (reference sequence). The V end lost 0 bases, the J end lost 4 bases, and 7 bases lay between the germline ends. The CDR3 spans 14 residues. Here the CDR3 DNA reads TGTGCCAGCAGTTTATCGCGGGGGGGAAACACCATATATTTT. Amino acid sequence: CASSLSRGGNTIYF.

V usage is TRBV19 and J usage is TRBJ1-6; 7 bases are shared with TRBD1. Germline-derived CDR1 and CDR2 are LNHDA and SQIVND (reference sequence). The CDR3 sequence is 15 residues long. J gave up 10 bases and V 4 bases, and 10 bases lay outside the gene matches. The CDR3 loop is CASSTLGTVTSPLHF. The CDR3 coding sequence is TGTGCCAGTAGTACCCTCGGGACAGTAACCTCACCCCTCCACTTT. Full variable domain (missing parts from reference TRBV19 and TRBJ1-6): DGGITQSPKYLFRKEGQNVTLSCEQNLNHDAMYWYRQDPGQGLRLIYYSQIVNDFQKGDIAEGYSVSREKKESFPLTVTSAQKNPTAFYLCASSTLGTVTSPLHFGNGTRLTVT.

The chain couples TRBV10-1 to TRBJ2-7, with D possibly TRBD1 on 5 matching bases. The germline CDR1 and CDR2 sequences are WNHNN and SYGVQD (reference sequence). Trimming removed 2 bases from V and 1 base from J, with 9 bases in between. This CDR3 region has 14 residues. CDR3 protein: CASSEHGQSYEQYF. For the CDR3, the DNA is TGCGCCAGCAGTGAGCACGGACAATCCTACGAGCAGTACTTC.

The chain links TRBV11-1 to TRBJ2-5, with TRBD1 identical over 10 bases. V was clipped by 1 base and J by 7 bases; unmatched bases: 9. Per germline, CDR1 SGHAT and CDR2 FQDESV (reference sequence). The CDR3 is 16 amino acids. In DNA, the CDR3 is TGTGCCAGCAGCTTAGTACTACCGGGACAGGGGCCGACCCAGTACTTC. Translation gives CASSLVLPGQGPTQYF.

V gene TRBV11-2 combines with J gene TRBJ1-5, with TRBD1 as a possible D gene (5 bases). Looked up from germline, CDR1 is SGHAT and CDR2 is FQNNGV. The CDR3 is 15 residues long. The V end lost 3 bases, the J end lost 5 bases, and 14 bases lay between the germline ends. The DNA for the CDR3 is TGTGCCAGCAGCTTGTGGCAGGGTCGGCATCAGCCCCAGCATTTT. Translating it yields CASSLWQGRHQPQHF.

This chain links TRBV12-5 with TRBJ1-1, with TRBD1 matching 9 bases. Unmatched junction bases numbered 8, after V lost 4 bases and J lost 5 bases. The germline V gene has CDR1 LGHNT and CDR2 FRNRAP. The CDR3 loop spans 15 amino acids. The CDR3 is CASGSNRGLETEAFF. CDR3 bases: TGTGCTAGTGGTTCAAACAGGGGGCTAGAAACTGAAGCTTTCTTT.

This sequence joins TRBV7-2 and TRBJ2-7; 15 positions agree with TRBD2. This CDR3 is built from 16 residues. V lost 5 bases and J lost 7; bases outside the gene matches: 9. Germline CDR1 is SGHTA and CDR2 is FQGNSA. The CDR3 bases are TGTGCCAGCAGCCTCGGGACTAGCGGGGGGCAGGGGGAGCAGTACTTC. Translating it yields CASSLGTSGGQGEQYF.

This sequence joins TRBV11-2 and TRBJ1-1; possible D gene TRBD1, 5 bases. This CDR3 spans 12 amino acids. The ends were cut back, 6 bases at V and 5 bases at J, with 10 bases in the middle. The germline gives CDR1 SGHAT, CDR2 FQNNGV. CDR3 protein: CASSPGFTEAFF. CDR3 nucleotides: TGTGCCAGCAGTCCAGGGTTTACTGAAGCTTTCTTT. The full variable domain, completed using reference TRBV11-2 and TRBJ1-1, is EAGVAQSPRYKIIEKRQSVAFWCNPISGHATLYWYQQILGQGPKLLIQFQNNGVVDDSQLPKDRFSAERLKGVDSTLKIQPAKLEDSAVYLCASSPGFTEAFFGQGTRLTVV.

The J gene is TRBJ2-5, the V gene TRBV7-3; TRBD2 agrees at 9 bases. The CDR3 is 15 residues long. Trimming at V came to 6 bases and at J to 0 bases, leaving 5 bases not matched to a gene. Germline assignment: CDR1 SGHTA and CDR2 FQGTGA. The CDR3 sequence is CASSPAGGYQETQYF. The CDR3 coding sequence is TGTGCCAGCAGTCCAGCGGGGGGTTACCAAGAGACCCAGTACTTC.

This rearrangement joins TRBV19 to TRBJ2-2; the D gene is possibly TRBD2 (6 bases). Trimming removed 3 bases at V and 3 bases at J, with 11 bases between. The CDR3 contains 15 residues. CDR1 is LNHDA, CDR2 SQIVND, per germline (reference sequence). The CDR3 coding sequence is TGTGCCAGTAGTATGGCGGGGCCCTACACCGGGGAGCTGTTTTTT. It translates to CASSMAGPYTGELFF.

The CDR3: CASSQEISGTGANVLTF. DNA for the CDR3: TGTGCCAGCAGCCAAGAAATTTCGGGGACTGGGGCCAACGTCCTGACTTTC. J is TRBJ2-6 and V is TRBV3-1 (or the pseudogene TRBV3-2); possible D gene TRBD2, 5 bases. Germline CDR1 reads LGHDT; CDR2 reads YNNKEL (reference sequence). This CDR3 is built from 17 residues. Trimming cost V 0 bases and J 2 bases, with 11 bases left between them.

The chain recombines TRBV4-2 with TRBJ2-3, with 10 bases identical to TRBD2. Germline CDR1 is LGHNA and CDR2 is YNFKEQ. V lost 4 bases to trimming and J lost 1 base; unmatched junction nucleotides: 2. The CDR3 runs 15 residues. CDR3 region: CASSPGTSGTDTQYF. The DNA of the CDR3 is TGTGCCAGCAGCCCCGGGACTAGCGGCACAGATACGCAGTATTTT.

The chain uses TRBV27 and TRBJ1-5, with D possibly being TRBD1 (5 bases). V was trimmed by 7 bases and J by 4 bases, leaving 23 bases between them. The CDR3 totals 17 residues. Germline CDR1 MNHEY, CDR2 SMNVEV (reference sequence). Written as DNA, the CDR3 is TGTGCCAGCACTCCCCCACCGGAGACAGATCCAAATCAGCCCCAGCATTTT. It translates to CASTPPPETDPNQPQHF.

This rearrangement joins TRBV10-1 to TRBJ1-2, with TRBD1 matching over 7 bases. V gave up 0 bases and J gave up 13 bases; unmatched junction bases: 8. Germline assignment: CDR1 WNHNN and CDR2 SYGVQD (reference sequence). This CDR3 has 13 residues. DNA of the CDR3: TGCGCCAGCAGTGAGTCAGGGACAGCCGGACCCACCTTC. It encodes CASSESGTAGPTF.

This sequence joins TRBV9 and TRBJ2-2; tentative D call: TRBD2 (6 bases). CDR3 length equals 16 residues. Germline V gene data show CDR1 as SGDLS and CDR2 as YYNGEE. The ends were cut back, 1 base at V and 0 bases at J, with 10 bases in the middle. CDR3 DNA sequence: TGTGCCAGCAGCGTAATTGGGGGGACGAACACCGGGGAGCTGTTTTTT. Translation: CASSVIGGTNTGELFF.